Shown below are 20 T cell receptor beta chains from a single sample sequenced in a study of blood T cell repertoires in COVID-19. Measured with immunoSEQ multiplex PCR; TCRdb has only the in-frame clones, and not every one. The repertoire holds 130,000 or so clones, just under 80% seen once, with roughly 17% in the top ten. Sequencing was done on a sample of peripheral blood. These receptors were obtained from a man aged 55 to 69 with active or convalescent COVID-19.

This clone was seen only a few times. The DNA for the CDR3 is TGCGCCAGCGTACACCTGAACACTGAAGCTTTCTTT. Translating gives CASVHLNTEAFF. The J gene is TRBJ1-1, the V gene TRBV10-1; no reliable D call. This CDR3 is 12 amino acids long. V lost 8 bases and J 0 bases, leaving 7 bases between the germline ends. Germline CDR1 reads WNHNN; CDR2 reads SYGVQD (reference sequence).

V is TRBV2 and J is TRBJ1-4; D unclear. CDR1 and CDR2 from the germline V gene are SNHLY and FYNNEI. This CDR3 has 11 amino acids. Trimming pared 7 bases from V and 5 bases from J, leaving 5 bases between. CDR3 sequence reads: CASTFNEKLFF. The CDR3 DNA sequence: TGTGCCAGCACCTTCAATGAAAAACTGTTTTTT.

The V and J genes are TRBV5-1 and TRBJ2-2; 7 nucleotides match TRBD1. Germline V gene lookup returns CDR1 SGHRS and CDR2 YFSETQ. Trimming removed 2 bases from V and 3 bases from J; junction bases left unmatched: 4. The CDR3 is made up of 15 amino acids. The CDR3 region is CASSFRGLDTGELFF. CDR3 nucleotide sequence: TGCGCCAGCAGCTTCAGGGGGTTGGACACCGGGGAGCTGTTTTTT. Combining the CDR3 with reference TRBV5-1 and TRBJ2-2 gives the whole variable domain KAGVTQTPRYLIKTRGQQVTLSCSPISGHRSVSWYQQTPGQGLQFLFEYFSETQRNKGNFPGRFSGRQFSNSRSEMNVSTLELGDSALYLCASSFRGLDTGELFFGEGSRLTVL.

This sequence joins TRBV6-2 or TRBV6-3 and TRBJ1-5; 8 bases line up with TRBD1. After removal of 4 bases from V and 6 bases from J, the junction contained 8 bases not matched to a gene. The CDR3 is made up of 15 amino acids. CDR1 is MNHEY and CDR2 is SVGEGT in the germline V gene. CDR3 sequence (DNA): TGTGCCAGCAGTTTCGGACAGGGAGAGGCTCAGCCCCAGCATTTT. This gives the protein CASSFGQGEAQPQHF.

CDR3 region: CASSRGQGAHEQYF. The CDR3 DNA sequence: TGTGCCAGCTCACGGGGACAGGGGGCCCACGAGCAGTACTTC. The chain combines TRBV18 with TRBJ2-7; 12 bases match TRBD1. V gave up 4 bases and J gave up 5 bases; unmatched junction bases: 3. In germline, CDR1 is KGHSH, CDR2 LQKENI. The CDR3 has 14 residues.

The V gene is TRBV5-1, the J gene TRBJ2-7; maybe TRBD2 (7 bases). This CDR3 spans 15 amino acids. V shed 7 bases and J shed 0 bases, with 17 bases lying between them. The germline CDR1 and CDR2 sequences are SGHRS and YFSETQ. The CDR3 region is CASGPGGYRSYEQYF. For the CDR3, the DNA is TGCGCCAGCGGCCCGGGGGGCTATCGCTCCTACGAGCAGTACTTC.

V usage is TRBV11-3 and J usage is TRBJ2-7; D gene uncertain. Germline CDR1 reads SGHNT; CDR2 reads YENEEA. V dropped 0 bases and J dropped 0 bases, with 6 bases sitting between them. CDR3 length: 14 residues. In DNA form, the CDR3 reads TGTGCCAGCAGCTTAGATCCGAGCTCCTACGAGCAGTACTTC. This gives the protein CASSLDPSSYEQYF. The variable domain in full, with the rest retrieved from reference TRBV11-3 and TRBJ2-7, is EAGVVQSPRYKIIEKKQPVAFWCNPISGHNTLYWYLQNLGQGPELLIRYENEEAVDDSQLPKDRFSAERLKGVDSTLKIQPAELGDSAVYLCASSLDPSSYEQYFGPGTRLTVT.

The chain combines TRBV5-5 with TRBJ2-7; the D gene is possibly TRBD1 (5 bases). The CDR3 has 12 amino acids. The V end was cut by 5 bases, the J end by 3 bases, with 9 bases between. The germline gives CDR1 SGHKS, CDR2 YYEKEE (reference sequence). This CDR3 reads CASRQVGYEQYF. The CDR3 DNA follows: TGTGCCAGCAGACAGGTCGGCTACGAGCAGTACTTC.

The chain is built from TRBV2 and TRBJ2-1; 7 nucleotides match TRBD1. The CDR3 is 14 amino acids. V lost 10 bases and J lost 6; bases outside the gene matches: 12. Germline CDR1 is SNHLY and CDR2 is FYNNEI. CDR3 nucleotides: TGTGCCACCTCCCGGCCAGGGGGAGCCAATGAGCAGTTCTTC. This codes for CATSRPGGANEQFF.

The chain recombines TRBV27 with TRBJ1-1; 7 bases agree with TRBD1. The CDR3 spans 17 residues. Germline CDR1 is MNHEY and CDR2 is SMNVEV (reference sequence). V trimming: 5 bases; J trimming: 1 base; junction bases outside the gene matches: 13. The CDR3 region is CASSPWATDRTNTEAFF. The CDR3 nucleotides read TGTGCCAGCAGTCCCTGGGCGACGGACAGGACGAACACTGAAGCTTTCTTT.

This clone was seen a handful of times. The V call is TRBV18, the J call TRBJ2-3, with 8 nucleotides matching TRBD2. The junction had 6 bases not matched to a gene; V was cut back by 6 bases and J by 4 bases. Germline assignment: CDR1 KGHSH and CDR2 LQKENI. The length of the CDR3 is 14 residues. DNA for the CDR3: TGTGCCAGCTCTCAAGCGGGAGCCCCAGATACGCAGTATTTT. This sequence encodes CASSQAGAPDTQYF.

The J gene is TRBJ1-6, the V gene TRBV28, with TRBD1 matching 8 bases. CDR1 MDHEN and CDR2 SYDVKM come from the germline V gene. V was pared by 6 bases and J by 10 bases, with 11 bases of the junction left unmatched. This CDR3 contains 15 residues. The CDR3 DNA sequence: TGTGCCAGCAGATTCTCAGGGGGCGCAGAATCACCCCTCCACTTT. The encoded protein is CASRFSGGAESPLHF.

The CDR3 bases are TGTGCCAGCAGCCCTCTAGCGGACTCCTACGAGCAGTACTTC. This codes for CASSPLADSYEQYF. This chain joins TRBV7-2 and TRBJ2-7; TRBD2 agrees at 7 bases. V was clipped by 5 bases and J by 0 bases; unmatched bases: 4. The length of the CDR3 is 14 residues. Germline assignment: CDR1 SGHTA and CDR2 FQGNSA.

The CDR3 loop reads CASSLREREGGNEQFF. The DNA for the CDR3 is TGTGCCAGCAGCTTGAGGGAGCGGGAGGGTGGGAATGAGCAGTTCTTC. V gene TRBV11-2 combines with J gene TRBJ2-1, with 10 positions matching TRBD2. Germline V gives CDR1 SGHAT, CDR2 FQNNGV. J lost 7 bases, V lost 3 bases, and 9 bases had no gene match. The CDR3 spans 16 residues. The full variable domain, in which reference TRBV11-2 and TRBJ2-1 provide the parts outside the CDR3, is EAGVAQSPRYKIIEKRQSVAFWCNPISGHATLYWYQQILGQGPKLLIQFQNNGVVDDSQLPKDRFSAERLKGVDSTLKIQPAKLEDSAVYLCASSLREREGGNEQFFGPGTRLTVL.

This clone has a handful of counts. V gene TRBV10-3 combines with J gene TRBJ2-7; 8 nucleotides line up with TRBD2. Germline assignment: CDR1 ENHRY and CDR2 SYGVKD. This CDR3 region has 14 residues. Trimming took 9 bases from V and 0 from J; bases not matched to a gene: 7. The CDR3 sequence: CAIQTSVYSYEQYF. CDR3 DNA sequence: TGTGCCATTCAGACTAGCGTTTACTCCTACGAGCAGTACTTC.

The V call is TRBV19, the J call TRBJ2-3; weak D call: TRBD2 (5 bases). The CDR3 has 14 amino acids. Per germline, CDR1 LNHDA and CDR2 SQIVND (reference sequence). V was shortened by 1 base and J by 1 base, with 6 bases between the two germline ends. The CDR3 bases are TGTGCCAGTAGTATAGTAGCGCGCACAGATACGCAGTATTTT. Translated: CASSIVARTDTQYF. Full variable domain (missing parts from reference TRBV19 and TRBJ2-3): DGGITQSPKYLFRKEGQNVTLSCEQNLNHDAMYWYRQDPGQGLRLIYYSQIVNDFQKGDIAEGYSVSREKKESFPLTVTSAQKNPTAFYLCASSIVARTDTQYFGPGTRLTVL.

This sequence joins TRBV28 and TRBJ2-3, with 9 bases lining up with TRBD1. This CDR3 is built from 19 residues. V was pared by 5 bases and J by 6 bases, with 21 bases of the junction left unmatched. Germline V CDR1 and CDR2: MDHEN, SYDVKM. The CDR3, as DNA: TGTGCCAGCAGTACGACCCTTTCCTCCGGGACAGGGTGGGGGGATACGCAGTATTTT. The encoded protein is CASSTTLSSGTGWGDTQYF.

The chain links TRBV5-1 to TRBJ2-3, with D possibly matching TRBD1 (6 bases). Looked up from germline, CDR1 is SGHRS and CDR2 is YFSETQ. The CDR3 has 16 residues. The V end was cut by 0 bases, the J end by 2 bases, with 13 bases between. The CDR3 sequence: CASSLVAGANTDTQYF. CDR3 in DNA: TGCGCCAGCAGCTTGGTTGCAGGGGCCAACACAGATACGCAGTATTTT.

The chain joins TRBV4-2 to TRBJ1-1; TRBD1 is a possible D gene (5 bases). The CDR3 is 14 amino acids. V was pared by 0 bases and J by 6 bases, with 11 bases between. Germline V gene sequence: CDR1 LGHNA, CDR2 YNFKEQ. The CDR3 DNA sequence: TGTGCCAGCAGCCAAGATCAAAGGGACTCTGAAGCTTTCTTT. This gives the protein CASSQDQRDSEAFF.

The chain couples TRBV19 to TRBJ2-7; 9 bases align to TRBD2. After removal of 7 bases from V and 0 bases from J, the junction contained 4 bases not matched to a gene. This CDR3 comprises 14 residues. Germline V gene lookup returns CDR1 LNHDA and CDR2 SQIVND (reference sequence). The CDR3 sequence: CASKSSGNSYEQYF. For the CDR3, the DNA is TGTGCCAGTAAATCTAGCGGGAACTCCTACGAGCAGTACTTC.